This TCR beta chain was obtained from a study of CXCR3-negative and CXCR3-positive naive CD8 T cells. Overall study context: The dataset comprises roughly 140 million TRB reads in total, with about 1.5 +/- 0.3 million reads per library.

TRB cDNA libraries were made by UMI-labeled 5' RACE. From the 5' RACE reads, TCRdb lists one entry per CDR3 protein and no DNA. This listing includes fewer than 60,000 distinct CDR3 sequences. By phenotype, naive CD8+ T cells were CD45RO-CCR7+CD27+CD95-. Germline CDR1 is SQVTM and CDR2 is ANQGSEA. This CDR3 is built from 16 residues. The TCR sequence derives from a human donor in good health. Some clones in this sample may be carry-over from other donors' samples. What was sequenced was naive CXCR3- CD8+ T cells from blood. As to subset: CD45RO-CCR7+CD27+CD95- naive CD8+ T cells lacking CXCR3 (TNR3-). This chain connects TRBV29-1 to TRBJ2-1; lacking DNA, the TRBD2 call made by TCRdb goes unchecked. This chain's CDR3 is CSVPGTSGSSYNEQFF.